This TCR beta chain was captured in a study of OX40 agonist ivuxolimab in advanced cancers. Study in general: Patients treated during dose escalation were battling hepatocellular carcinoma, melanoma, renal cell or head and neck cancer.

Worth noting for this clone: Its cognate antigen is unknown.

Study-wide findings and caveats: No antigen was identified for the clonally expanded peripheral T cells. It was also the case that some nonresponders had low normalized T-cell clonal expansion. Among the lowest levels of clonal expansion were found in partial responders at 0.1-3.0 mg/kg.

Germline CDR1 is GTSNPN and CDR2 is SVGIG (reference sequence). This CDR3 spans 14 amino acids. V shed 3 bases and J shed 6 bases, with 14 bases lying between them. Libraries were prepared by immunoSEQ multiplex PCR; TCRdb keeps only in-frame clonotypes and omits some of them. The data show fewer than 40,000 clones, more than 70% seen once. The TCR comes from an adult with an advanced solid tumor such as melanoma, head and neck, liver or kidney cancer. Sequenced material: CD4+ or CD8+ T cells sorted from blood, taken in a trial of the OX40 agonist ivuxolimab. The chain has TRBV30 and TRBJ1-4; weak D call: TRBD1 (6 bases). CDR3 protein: CAWRRGFLDEKLFF. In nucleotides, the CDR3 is TGTGCCTGGAGGAGGGGGTTTTTAGATGAAAAACTGTTTTTT.